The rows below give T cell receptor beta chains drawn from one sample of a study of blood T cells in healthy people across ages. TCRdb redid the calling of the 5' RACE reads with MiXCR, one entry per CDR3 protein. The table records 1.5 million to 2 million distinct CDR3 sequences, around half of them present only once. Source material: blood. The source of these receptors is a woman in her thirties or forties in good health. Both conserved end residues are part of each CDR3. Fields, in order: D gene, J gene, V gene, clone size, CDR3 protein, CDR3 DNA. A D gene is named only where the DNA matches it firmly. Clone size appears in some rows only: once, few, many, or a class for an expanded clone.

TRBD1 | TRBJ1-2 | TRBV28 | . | CASSRRRDRVNYGYTF | TGTGCCAGCAGTCGCCGCCGGGACAGAGTTAACTATGGCTACACCTTC
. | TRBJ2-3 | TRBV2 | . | CASRGDPTDTQYF | TGTGCCAGCAGGGGGGACCCCACAGATACGCAGTATTTT
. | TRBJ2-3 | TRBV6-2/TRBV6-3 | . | CASSYGGVGRTDTQYF | TGTGCCAGCAGTTACGGCGGGGTAGGGCGGACAGATACGCAGTATTTT
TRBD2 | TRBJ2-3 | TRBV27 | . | CASNQRGITDTQYF | TGTGCCAGCAACCAGCGGGGTATCACAGATACGCAGTATTTT
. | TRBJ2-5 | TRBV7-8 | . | CASSLAPYPEAQYF | TGTGCCAGCAGCTTAGCCCCATACCCGGAGGCCCAGTACTTC
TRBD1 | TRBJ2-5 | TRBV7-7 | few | CASSRQGYGETQYF | TGTGCTAGCAGCAGACAGGGGTACGGAGAGACCCAGTACTTC
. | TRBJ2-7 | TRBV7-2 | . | CASSPLFWGGYEQYF | TGTGCCAGCAGCCCACTCTTCTGGGGTGGCTACGAGCAGTACTTC
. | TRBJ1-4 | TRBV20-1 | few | CSARDTPATNEKLFF | TGCAGTGCCAGGGACACTCCCGCAACTAATGAAAAACTGTTTTTT
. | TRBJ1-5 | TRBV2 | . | CASSESEQPQHF | TGTGCCAGCAGTGAATCTGAGCAGCCCCAGCATTTT
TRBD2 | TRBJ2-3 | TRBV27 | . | CASSLLGLAGGTDTQYF | TGTGCCAGCAGTTTATTGGGCCTAGCGGGGGGAACAGATACGCAGTATTTT
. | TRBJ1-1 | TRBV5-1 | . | CASSLDLGGGNTEAFF | TGCGCCAGCAGCTTGGATCTCGGTGGGGGAAACACTGAAGCTTTCTTT
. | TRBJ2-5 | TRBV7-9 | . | CASSFGPGEETQYF | TGTGCCAGCAGCTTTGGGCCGGGGGAGGAGACCCAGTACTTC
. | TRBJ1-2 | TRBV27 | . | CASRGNTYGYTF | TGTGCCAGCAGAGGAAACACCTATGGCTACACCTTC
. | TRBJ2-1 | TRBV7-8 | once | CASSTGALEAFF | TGTGCCAGCAGCACGGGAGCCCTGGAGGCGTTCTTC
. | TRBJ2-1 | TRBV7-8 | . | CASSSGPAASYNEQFF | TGTGCCAGCAGCTCCGGACCCGCGGCCTCCTACAATGAGCAGTTCTTC
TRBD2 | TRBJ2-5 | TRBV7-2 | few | CASSLEPGLAGEQETQYF | TGTGCCAGCAGCTTAGAGCCGGGACTAGCGGGAGAGCAAGAGACCCAGTACTTC
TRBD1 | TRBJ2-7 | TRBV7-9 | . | CASSLDRTFSYEQYF | TGTGCCAGCAGCTTGGACAGGACATTCTCCTACGAGCAGTACTTC
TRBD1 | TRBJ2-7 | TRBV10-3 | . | CAISEPGGSSYEQYF | TGTGCCATCAGTGAGCCAGGGGGAAGCTCCTACGAGCAGTACTTC